These T cell receptor beta chains were read from a single sample in a study of blood T cell repertoires in COVID-19. The table came from immunoSEQ multiplex PCR; TCRdb's copy has only in-frame clones and leaves some out. The table records roughly 240,000 clones, 86% of them present only once. The sequencing sample was made of peripheral blood. Receptor source: a woman aged 60 to 75 who had recovered from COVID-19. Each CDR3 is given with its conserved first and last residue. The D gene is left open where the match is weak. Expanded clones get a size class; other rows say once, few or many, or leave the size out.

CDR3: CASSLLGTGGLGYTF
DNA: TGTGCCAGCAGTTTATTAGGGACAGGGGGCCTTGGCTACACCTTC
length: 15
J: TRBJ1-2
size: -
V: TRBV27
D: TRBD1

CDR3: CASSFPRDNRFSYEQYF
DNA: TGTGCCAGCAGTTTTCCCCGGGACAACCGCTTCTCCTACGAGCAGTACTTC
length: 17
J: TRBJ2-7
size: -
V: TRBV28
D: -

CDR3: CASSVGGPSYNEQFF
DNA: TGTGCCAGCAGCGTAGGGGGCCCCTCCTACAATGAGCAGTTCTTC
length: 15
J: TRBJ2-1
size: -
V: TRBV9
D: -

CDR3: CASSRGPRSTDTQYF
DNA: TGTGCCAGCAGCCGAGGGCCTAGAAGCACAGATACGCAGTATTTT
length: 15
J: TRBJ2-3
size: many
V: TRBV7-3
D: -

CDR3: CASSGRLASRTDTQYF
DNA: TGTGCCAGCAGCGGCCGACTAGCGTCCCGCACAGATACGCAGTATTTT
length: 16
J: TRBJ2-3
size: -
V: TRBV9
D: TRBD2

CDR3: CASSHTTGPAGETQYF
DNA: TGCGCCAGCAGCCACACCACAGGGCCGGCGGGAGAGACCCAGTACTTC
length: 16
J: TRBJ2-5
size: -
V: TRBV5-1
D: -

CDR3: CATQAGIQETQYF
DNA: TGTGCCACCCAAGCGGGAATCCAAGAGACCCAGTACTTC
length: 13
J: TRBJ2-5
size: -
V: TRBV19
D: TRBD2

CDR3: CASSQASGQLIYGYTF
DNA: TGTGCCAGCAGCCAAGCAAGCGGACAGCTAATCTATGGCTACACCTTC
length: 16
J: TRBJ1-2
size: once
V: TRBV3-1/TRBV3-2
D: -

CDR3: CASSSGQGIAFF
DNA: TGTGCCAGCAGCTCGGGACAGGGGATTGCTTTCTTT
length: 12
J: TRBJ1-1
size: -
V: TRBV7-9
D: TRBD1

CDR3: CASSPLGQLNQPQHF
DNA: TGTGCCAGCTCACCCTTGGGACAGCTTAATCAGCCCCAGCATTTT
length: 15
J: TRBJ1-5
size: -
V: TRBV18
D: TRBD1

CDR3: CASSTRGELFF
DNA: TGTGCCAGCAGTACAAGAGGGGAGCTGTTTTTT
length: 11
J: TRBJ2-2
size: -
V: TRBV28
D: -

CDR3: CAISVEQNQPQHF
DNA: TGTGCCATCAGTGTAGAGCAAAATCAGCCCCAGCATTTT
length: 13
J: TRBJ1-5
size: -
V: TRBV10-3
D: -

CDR3: CASSYARQGNEKLFF
DNA: TGTGCCAGCAGTTACGCAAGACAGGGGAATGAAAAACTGTTTTTT
length: 15
J: TRBJ1-4
size: -
V: TRBV6-5
D: TRBD1

CDR3: CASSQQVGQGGEQYF
DNA: TGTGCCAGCAGCCAACAGGTGGGACAGGGGGGAGAGCAGTACTTC
length: 15
J: TRBJ2-7
size: -
V: TRBV14
D: TRBD1

CDR3: CASSVEGARTEAFF
DNA: TGTGCCAGCAGTGTTGAGGGGGCGCGGACTGAAGCTTTCTTT
length: 14
J: TRBJ1-1
size: -
V: TRBV2
D: TRBD1

CDR3: CASRGWVSSYNSPLHF
DNA: TGTGCCAGCAGGGGCTGGGTTAGCTCCTATAATTCACCCCTCCACTTT
length: 16
J: TRBJ1-6
size: -
V: TRBV2
D: -

CDR3: CASSLDRGHGYTF
DNA: TGTGCCAGCAGTCTCGACAGGGGCCATGGCTACACCTTC
length: 13
J: TRBJ1-2
size: -
V: TRBV12-3/TRBV12-4
D: TRBD1

CDR3: CASRQTSGGAGETQYF
DNA: TGTGCCAGCAGACAGACTAGCGGGGGGGCCGGTGAGACCCAGTACTTC
length: 16
J: TRBJ2-5
size: once
V: TRBV6-6
D: TRBD2

CDR3: CASSRRGNRDSRDIQYF
DNA: TGCGCCAGCAGCCGAAGGGGAAACCGGGACAGCAGGGACATTCAGTACTTC
length: 17
J: TRBJ2-4
size: -
V: TRBV5-1
D: TRBD1

CDR3: CASSPTGLEQYF
DNA: TGTGCCAGCAGCCCGACAGGACTCGAGCAGTACTTC
length: 12
J: TRBJ2-7
size: -
V: TRBV12-3/TRBV12-4
D: -

CDR3: CASSRTGGAGGANVLTF
DNA: TGTGCCAGCAGCCGGACAGGGGGCGCGGGAGGGGCCAACGTCCTGACTTTC
length: 17
J: TRBJ2-6
size: -
V: TRBV9
D: TRBD1

CDR3: CASSPGLDYEQYF
DNA: TGTGCCAGCAGCCCGGGACTGGACTACGAGCAGTACTTC
length: 13
J: TRBJ2-7
size: -
V: TRBV5-6
D: -

CDR3: CASTLRVGTGNTEAFF
DNA: TGTGCCAGCACCTTAAGAGTAGGGACAGGTAACACTGAAGCTTTCTTT
length: 16
J: TRBJ1-1
size: few
V: TRBV11-2
D: TRBD1

CDR3: CASSKRGQSMNTEAFF
DNA: TGTGCCAGCAGCAAAAGGGGGCAGAGCATGAACACTGAAGCTTTCTTT
length: 16
J: TRBJ1-1
size: -
V: TRBV21-1
D: -

CDR3: CASSSRGALRNYGYTF
DNA: TGTGCCAGCAGCTCCAGGGGGGCCCTGAGGAACTATGGCTACACCTTC
length: 16
J: TRBJ1-2
size: -
V: TRBV7-9
D: TRBD1

CDR3: CASSPGGGMKQYF
DNA: TGTGCCAGCAGCCCGGGAGGGGGCATGAAGCAGTACTTC
length: 13
J: TRBJ2-7
size: -
V: TRBV27
D: -

CDR3: CASSPDRVNEQFF
DNA: TGTGCCAGCTCACCAGACAGGGTCAATGAGCAGTTCTTC
length: 13
J: TRBJ2-1
size: -
V: TRBV18
D: TRBD1

CDR3: CASSHRGQGYNEQFF
DNA: TGTGCCAGCAGCCATAGAGGACAGGGGTACAATGAGCAGTTCTTC
length: 15
J: TRBJ2-1
size: -
V: TRBV4-2
D: TRBD1

CDR3: CASSSVPGQRMNTEAFF
DNA: TGTGCCAGCAGTAGCGTCCCGGGACAGAGAATGAACACTGAAGCTTTCTTT
length: 17
J: TRBJ1-1
size: -
V: TRBV27
D: TRBD1

CDR3: CAHCPRAQDGYTF
DNA: TGTGCCCATTGCCCCAGGGCACAAGATGGCTACACCTTC
length: 13
J: TRBJ1-2
size: -
V: TRBV5-3
D: -

CDR3: CASSQEGEASQEKLFF
DNA: TGCGCCAGCAGCCAAGAAGGGGAAGCCAGTCAGGAAAAACTGTTTTTT
length: 16
J: TRBJ1-4
size: -
V: TRBV4-3
D: -

CDR3: CASSQVAGEQFF
DNA: TGTGCCAGCAGCCAGGTAGCGGGGGAGCAGTTCTTC
length: 12
J: TRBJ2-1
size: -
V: TRBV7-8
D: TRBD2

CDR3: CASSDRTGGATNEKLFF
DNA: TGTGCCAGCAGTGACCGGACAGGGGGGGCCACTAATGAAAAACTGTTTTTT
length: 17
J: TRBJ1-4
size: -
V: TRBV25-1
D: TRBD1

CDR3: CASSFSGGRSYEQYF
DNA: TGCGCCAGCAGTTTTAGCGGGGGGAGGTCCTACGAGCAGTACTTC
length: 15
J: TRBJ2-7
size: -
V: TRBV5-1
D: TRBD2

CDR3: CASSLGSANSPLHF
DNA: TGTGCCAGCAGCTTAGGCTCTGCGAATTCACCCCTCCACTTT
length: 14
J: TRBJ1-6
size: -
V: TRBV13
D: -

CDR3: CASNNRDRGAFF
DNA: TGTGCCAGCAACAACCGGGACAGGGGAGCTTTCTTT
length: 12
J: TRBJ1-1
size: -
V: TRBV6-5
D: TRBD1

CDR3: CASSSTGRCGYTF
DNA: TGCGCCAGCAGTTCTACAGGGCGGTGCGGCTACACCTTC
length: 13
J: TRBJ1-2
size: many
V: TRBV10-1
D: -

CDR3: CASSPSPGLVYTDTQYF
DNA: TGTGCCAGCAGCCCCTCGCCGGGACTAGTATACACAGATACGCAGTATTTT
length: 17
J: TRBJ2-3
size: -
V: TRBV7-2
D: TRBD2

CDR3: CASSLEGARTQYF
DNA: TGTGCCAGCAGCTTGGAGGGGGCGCGCACGCAGTATTTT
length: 13
J: TRBJ2-3
size: -
V: TRBV11-1
D: -

CDR3: CASGLGAPGESGELFF
DNA: TGTGCTAGTGGTTTGGGGGCCCCTGGGGAGTCCGGGGAGCTGTTTTTT
length: 16
J: TRBJ2-2
size: -
V: TRBV12-5
D: -

CDR3: CASSALEGYTF
DNA: TGTGCCAGCAGCGCCTTAGAGGGCTACACCTTC
length: 11
J: TRBJ1-2
size: -
V: TRBV13
D: -

CDR3: CASSPPGTSGGETQYF
DNA: TGTGCCAGCTCACCGCCAGGGACTAGCGGGGGAGAGACCCAGTACTTC
length: 16
J: TRBJ2-5
size: -
V: TRBV18
D: TRBD2

CDR3: CASSLDRGPGNTIYF
DNA: TGTGCCAGCAGCTTAGACAGGGGCCCTGGAAACACCATATATTTT
length: 15
J: TRBJ1-3
size: -
V: TRBV7-2
D: TRBD1

CDR3: CASSLAPTGGLNTIYF
DNA: TGTGCCAGCAGCTTAGCACCGACAGGGGGCCTGAACACCATATATTTT
length: 16
J: TRBJ1-3
size: few
V: TRBV7-8
D: TRBD1

CDR3: CASSPDRNSNQPQHF
DNA: TGTGCCAGCAGCCCAGACAGGAATAGCAATCAGCCCCAGCATTTT
length: 15
J: TRBJ1-5
size: -
V: TRBV27
D: -

CDR3: CASSVDLAEKLFF
DNA: TGTGCCAGCAGCGTAGACTTAGCCGAAAAACTGTTTTTT
length: 13
J: TRBJ1-4
size: -
V: TRBV9
D: -

CDR3: CASTTPGGSGYTF
DNA: TGTGCCAGCACCACTCCAGGAGGGTCCGGCTACACCTTC
length: 13
J: TRBJ1-2
size: -
V: TRBV5-6
D: -

CDR3: CASSWGGQETQYF
DNA: TGTGCCAGCAGTTGGGGGGGGCAAGAGACCCAGTACTTC
length: 13
J: TRBJ2-5
size: -
V: TRBV3-1/TRBV3-2
D: TRBD2

CDR3: CASSAFQTGLPPSYEQYF
DNA: TGTGCCAGCAGTGCCTTCCAGACAGGCCTTCCCCCCTCCTACGAGCAGTACTTC
length: 18
J: TRBJ2-7
size: -
V: TRBV2
D: -

CDR3: CASGPARGTGELFF
DNA: TGTGCCAGCGGGCCAGCGCGGGGCACCGGGGAGCTGTTTTTT
length: 14
J: TRBJ2-2
size: -
V: TRBV7-3
D: -

CDR3: CASSSPPGQDFSYEQYF
DNA: TGCGCCAGCAGCTCGCCCCCGGGACAGGACTTCTCCTACGAGCAGTACTTC
length: 17
J: TRBJ2-7
size: few
V: TRBV5-1
D: TRBD1

CDR3: CMPREVSSYNSPLHF
DNA: TGTATGCCTAGGGAGGTTAGCTCCTATAATTCACCCCTCCACTTT
length: 15
J: TRBJ1-6
size: -
V: TRBV7-3
D: -

CDR3: CASSDPLLDSSPEQYF
DNA: TGTGCCAGCAGTGACCCCCTCCTGGACAGTTCGCCCGAGCAGTACTTC
length: 16
J: TRBJ2-7
size: -
V: TRBV25-1
D: -

CDR3: CASTSGQLNTEAFF
DNA: TGTGCCAGCACCTCGGGACAATTGAACACTGAAGCTTTCTTT
length: 14
J: TRBJ1-1
size: -
V: TRBV6-5
D: -

CDR3: CASSFYTGELFF
DNA: TGTGCCAGCAGCTTCTACACCGGGGAGCTGTTTTTT
length: 12
J: TRBJ2-2
size: few
V: TRBV7-3
D: -

CDR3: CASSRQGGSEQYF
DNA: TGTGCCAGCAGCAGACAGGGGGGCAGCGAGCAGTACTTC
length: 13
J: TRBJ2-7
size: many
V: TRBV7-2
D: TRBD1

CDR3: CASSHSGANVLTF
DNA: TGCGCCAGCAGCCATTCTGGGGCCAACGTCCTGACTTTC
length: 13
J: TRBJ2-6
size: -
V: TRBV5-1
D: -

CDR3: CASSSGLNRVGSEGYTF
DNA: TGTGCCAGCAGCTCTGGATTAAACAGGGTTGGGAGTGAGGGCTACACCTTC
length: 17
J: TRBJ1-2
size: -
V: TRBV5-4
D: -

CDR3: CASSLEQGRELFF
DNA: TGTGCCAGCAGCTTGGAACAGGGGAGGGAGCTGTTTTTT
length: 13
J: TRBJ2-2
size: once
V: TRBV5-5
D: TRBD1